A single T cell receptor beta chain is shown here with its context. These data belong to a study of shared clonotypes between healthy human individuals. Trimming cost V 2 bases and J 3 bases; bases outside gene matches: 9. Germline V lookup: CDR1 SGHVS, CDR2 FNYEAQ. CDR3 size: 17 residues. Selected positively for CCR7 and CD45RO-negative, naive CD8 cells excluded terminally differentiated effector memory CD45RA+ cells. The table came from immunoSEQ multiplex PCR; TCRdb's copy has only in-frame clones and leaves some out. The table lists hundreds of thousands of clones, 90% to 97% of them singletons. The V call is TRBV7-6, the J call TRBJ2-5; 10 nucleotides agree with TRBD2. This TCR derives from a woman aged 25-40 years in good health. Sequencing was done on a sample of naive CD8+ T cells sorted from blood. The CDR3 reads CASSLIPSGRGKETQYF. DNA for the CDR3: TGTGCCAGCAGCTTAATTCCTAGCGGGAGAGGAAAAGAGACCCAGTACTTC.